Sequencing of this TCR beta chain was carried out in a study of blood T cell repertoires in COVID-19. Trimming shortened V by 5 bases and J by 9 bases, and 19 bases separated the two germline ends. CDR3 size: 14 residues. Germline CDR1 MNHEY, CDR2 SVGAGI. Assay: immunoSEQ multiplex PCR; the TCRdb copy retains only in-frame clones and omits some. The sample carries more than 100,000 clones, 70% to 90% recorded once. The chain uses TRBV6-5 and TRBJ1-2; D is unresolved. The specimen sequenced was peripheral blood. The clonotype was recovered from a man aged 45 to 65 in a cohort sampled during active COVID-19. CDR3 sequence: CASSMQRSGESYTF. The CDR3 DNA reads as TGTGCCAGCAGTATGCAGCGAAGCGGTGAGAGCTACACCTTC.